Below are 18 T cell receptor beta chains sequenced from a single sample in a study of cytomegalovirus exposure and HLA in healthy donors. The study ran its PCR with 60 Vbeta and 13 Jbeta primers. TCRdb's table, derived via immunoSEQ multiplex PCR, lists solely in-frame clones and lacks some. The sample lists 75,000 or so clones; 65% to 70% were seen once. The sample was PBMCs. All receptors derive from a man aged 40-49 years in good health and CMV-seropositive.

This clone was seen more than once but under ten times. The rearrangement links TRBV7-9 to TRBJ1-2, with a tentative D call TRBD1 (5 bases). With 5 bases removed from V and 12 bases from J, the gap between germline ends came to 16 bases. The germline V gene encodes CDR1 SEHNR and CDR2 FQNEAQ (reference sequence). The CDR3 is made up of 12 amino acids. Here the CDR3 reads CASSRLGGVNTF. The CDR3 DNA reads TGTGCCAGCAGCCGGTTGGGGGGAGTGAACACCTTC.

The chain recombines TRBV5-6 with TRBJ1-5, with D possibly TRBD1 on 6 matching bases. Between the trimmed V and J ends, which lost 5 bases and 1 base, there was a span of 13 bases. CDR1 is SGHDT and CDR2 is YYEEEE in the germline V gene. This CDR3 region has 15 residues. CDR3 region: CASSWGGASNQPQHF. CDR3 bases: TGTGCCAGCAGTTGGGGGGGGGCAAGCAATCAGCCCCAGCATTTT.

The chain uses TRBV9 and TRBJ2-3; 10 bases map to TRBD2. With V trimmed by 3 bases and J by 4 bases, 8 bases remained unmatched. The V gene's germline CDR1 is SGDLS and CDR2 YYNGEE. CDR3 length: 16 amino acids. The DNA of the CDR3 is TGTGCCAGCAGCGCACTAGCGGGGAGGGGCGCAGATACGCAGTATTTT. This gives the protein CASSALAGRGADTQYF.

The chain has TRBV7-9 and TRBJ1-2; 9 bases fit TRBD1. Germline V gene data show CDR1 as SEHNR and CDR2 as FQNEAQ (reference sequence). With 6 bases clipped from V and 6 bases from J, the junction kept 5 bases outside the gene matches. This CDR3 contains 13 residues. The CDR3, as DNA: TGTGCCAGCAGGGTAACAGGGGGCAATGGCTACACCTTC. Its protein product is CASRVTGGNGYTF.

The chain has TRBV27 and TRBJ1-2, with 7 bases lining up with TRBD1. V trimming: 6 bases; J trimming: 6 bases; junction bases outside the gene matches: 10. The CDR3 sequence is 14 residues long. Germline V gene data show CDR1 as MNHEY and CDR2 as SMNVEV (reference sequence). CDR3 nucleotide sequence: TGTGCCAGCAGAATGACAGGGAAGAGGGATGGCTACACCTTC. Protein sequence: CASRMTGKRDGYTF.

The gene calls are TRBV4-1 and TRBJ1-6; TRBD1 matches at 7 bases. V shed 0 bases and J 7 bases; nucleotides not matched to a gene: 3. Germline assignment: CDR1 MGHRA and CDR2 YSYEKL. CDR3 length: 15 residues. CDR3 protein: CASSQEPGGNSPLHF. The CDR3 coding sequence is TGCGCCAGCAGCCAAGAACCAGGGGGAAATTCACCCCTCCACTTT.

The chain joins TRBV11-2 to TRBJ1-6; 7 bases are a match to TRBD1. V was clipped by 3 bases and J by 13 bases; unmatched bases: 9. The CDR3 runs to 14 residues. Germline V gene lookup returns CDR1 SGHAT and CDR2 FQNNGV. The CDR3 DNA reads TGTGCCAGCAGCTTTGGGCAGGCGGACAGGCCCCTCCACTTT. As protein: CASSFGQADRPLHF.

This chain uses TRBV18 with TRBJ2-7; 9 nucleotides align to TRBD1. J lost 3 bases, V lost 3 bases, and 3 bases had no gene match. This CDR3 spans 14 amino acids. Germline CDR1 and CDR2: KGHSH and LQKENI. The CDR3, as DNA: TGTGCCAGCTCACCGGGACAGGGTAACTACGAGCAGTACTTC. It specifies CASSPGQGNYEQYF. Complete variable domain (other parts from reference TRBV18 and TRBJ2-7): NAGVMQNPRHLVRRRGQEARLRCSPMKGHSHVYWYRQLPEEGLKFMVYLQKENIIDESGMPKERFSAEFPKEGPSILRIQQVVRGDSAAYFCASSPGQGNYEQYFGPGTRLTVT.

This clone showed up just once. The chain recombines TRBV2 with TRBJ2-7, with D possibly matching TRBD1 (5 bases). There are 14 residues in the CDR3. The V gene's germline CDR1 is SNHLY and CDR2 FYNNEI. Trimming removed 3 bases from V and 0 bases from J, with 9 bases in between. DNA for the CDR3: TGTGCCAGCAGTGAGACAGAGCTCTCCTACGAGCAGTACTTC. Translated: CASSETELSYEQYF.

A few counts support this clone. The chain carries TRBV11-3 and TRBJ2-7; TRBD2 might be the D (5 bases). V lost 5 bases and J lost 2, with 16 bases in between. This CDR3 contains 15 residues. From germline, CDR1 is SGHNT and CDR2 YENEEA. In DNA form, the CDR3 reads TGTGCCAGCAGCCAGAGGGAGAAGGCGGCCTACGAGCAGTACTTC. Residues: CASSQREKAAYEQYF.

CDR3 region: CASSPFGQGLYF. The CDR3 region has the DNA TGTGCCAGCAGCCCCTTTGGACAGGGGTTGTACTTC. The chain carries TRBV7-9 and TRBJ2-5, with 9 nucleotides matching TRBD1. Looked up from germline, CDR1 is SEHNR and CDR2 is FQNEAQ (reference sequence). With 5 bases clipped from V and 13 bases from J, the junction kept 8 bases outside the gene matches. The CDR3 sequence is 12 residues long.

V usage is TRBV2 and J usage is TRBJ2-2, with a weak D call TRBD2 (6 bases). V was clipped by 7 bases and J by 0 bases, with 9 bases between them. Germline-derived CDR1 and CDR2 are SNHLY and FYNNEI. This CDR3 region has 14 residues. DNA of the CDR3: TGTGCCAGCAAAAGGGACTCGAACACCGGGGAGCTGTTTTTT. It translates to CASKRDSNTGELFF.

The rearrangement uses TRBV2 and TRBJ1-5, with 9 bases aligning to TRBD1. The junction had 1 base not matched to a gene; V was cut back by 6 bases and J by 1 base. The CDR3 consists of 14 residues. Germline V gene lookup returns CDR1 SNHLY and CDR2 FYNNEI. The CDR3 reads CASRGTGSNQPQHF. In nucleotides, the CDR3 is TGTGCCAGCAGAGGGACAGGGAGCAATCAGCCCCAGCATTTT.

The CDR3 region has the DNA TGCGCCAGCAGCCAAACTAGCGGGGGGTTCCAAGAGACCCAGTACTTC. Protein sequence: CASSQTSGGFQETQYF. This chain links TRBV5-1 with TRBJ2-5; TRBD2 matches at 12 bases. The CDR3 has 16 residues. Germline CDR1 reads SGHRS; CDR2 reads YFSETQ. The ends lost 4 bases at V and 1 base at J; junction bases unmatched: 5.

V usage is TRBV29-1 and J usage is TRBJ2-7; 7 nucleotides line up with TRBD1. Germline V gene data show CDR1 as SQVTM and CDR2 as ANQGSEA. This CDR3 is 13 amino acids long. J gave up 7 bases and V 1 base, and 7 bases lay outside the gene matches. In nucleotides, the CDR3 is TGCAGCGTTGAAGGACAGGGCCAAGGAGAGCAGTACTTC. Translating gives CSVEGQGQGEQYF.

The chain recombines TRBV7-3 with TRBJ2-7; the D is unclear. The germline gives CDR1 SGHTA, CDR2 FQGTGA. Between the trimmed V and J ends, which lost 3 bases and 5 bases, there was a span of 11 bases. The CDR3 loop spans 13 amino acids. CDR3 sequence: CASSFTGTDEQYF. The CDR3, as DNA: TGTGCCAGCAGCTTTACGGGTACGGACGAGCAGTACTTC. The full variable domain, in which reference TRBV7-3 and TRBJ2-7 provide the parts outside the CDR3, is GAGVSQTPSNKVTEKGKYVELRCDPISGHTALYWYRQSLGQGPEFLIYFQGTGAADDSGLPNDRFFAVRPEGSVSTLKIQRTERGDSAVYLCASSFTGTDEQYFGPGTRLTVT.

The sample holds a few counts of this clone. The chain is built from TRBV7-8 and TRBJ1-2; 10 bases are shared with TRBD1. This CDR3 is built from 17 residues. Germline CDR1 and CDR2: SGHVS and FQNEAQ. With 3 bases clipped from V and 4 bases from J, the junction kept 11 bases outside the gene matches. The CDR3 protein is CASSFTQGTGDPYGYTF. The CDR3 region has the DNA TGTGCCAGCAGCTTCACCCAGGGGACAGGGGACCCCTATGGCTACACCTTC.

V gene TRBV29-1 combines with J gene TRBJ1-2; D unresolved. V was pared by 7 bases and J by 6 bases, with 24 bases between. CDR1 and CDR2 (germline): SQVTM, ANQGSEA. The CDR3 runs to 15 residues. This chain's CDR3 is CSALPRNLLFDGYTF. Here the CDR3 DNA reads TGCAGCGCACTACCCCGGAACCTCCTTTTCGATGGCTACACCTTC.